Listed below are T cell receptor beta chains from one sample, sequenced in a study of T cell changes during pregnancy in multiple sclerosis. Only in-frame clones appear in the TCRdb table, and some are missing; sequencing was by immunoSEQ multiplex PCR. The profile shows approximately 20,000 clones, over 85% of them singletons. The material sequenced was CD8+ T cells from peripheral blood mononuclear cells, taken in the second trimester of pregnancy. These TCRs come from a female donor in good health, enrolled as a control in a pregnancy study. Both conserved end residues are part of each CDR3.

v_call: TRBV4-2; cdr3_aa: CASSQEEGWGTEAFF
v_call: TRBV30; cdr3_aa: CAWTRLAENTGELFF
v_call: TRBV16; cdr3_aa: CASSQWGTGEDEQYF
v_call: TRBV6-4; cdr3_aa: CASSGTGNNEQFF
v_call: TRBV13; cdr3_aa: CASSHSGQGLYEQYF
v_call: TRBV5-6; cdr3_aa: CASSLGVLTGPEGYTF
v_call: TRBV15; cdr3_aa: CATSRVLAGGNYNEQFF
v_call: TRBV6-4; cdr3_aa: CASSDSSGSYNEQFF
v_call: TRBV21-1; cdr3_aa: CASSKDTYEQYF
v_call: TRBV7-8; cdr3_aa: CASSTWRDRHQPQHF
v_call: TRBV5-4; cdr3_aa: CASSLHPREEAFF
v_call: TRBV7-9; cdr3_aa: CASSPQGKGNQPQHF
v_call: TRBV19; cdr3_aa: CASTDSNYGYTF
v_call: TRBV6-1; cdr3_aa: CASSAGGGPQHF
v_call: TRBV25-1; cdr3_aa: CASRSQGEVGELFF
v_call: TRBV5-1; cdr3_aa: CASSLEDIGYEQYF
v_call: TRBV5-8; cdr3_aa: CASSLVLSLSYEQYF
v_call: TRBV28; cdr3_aa: CASSLVFQGAEDTQYF
v_call: TRBV7-9; cdr3_aa: CASSVQGYNEQFF
v_call: TRBV2; cdr3_aa: CASRGGYGTGVLYEQYF
v_call: TRBV7-8; cdr3_aa: CASSLEGVAYEQYF
v_call: TRBV4-2; cdr3_aa: CASSQGLNYEQYF
v_call: TRBV28; cdr3_aa: CASSLGERDTGELFF
v_call: TRBV11-2; cdr3_aa: CASSPPTGNYYEQYF
v_call: TRBV27; cdr3_aa: CASSPLGVQGLRETQYF
v_call: TRBV2; cdr3_aa: CASRAEGNTIYF
v_call: TRBV6-4; cdr3_aa: CASSLAGASTDTQYF
v_call: TRBV28; cdr3_aa: CASSLYEGAGNTIYF
v_call: TRBV14; cdr3_aa: CASSQVTRGDGGELFF
v_call: TRBV21-1; cdr3_aa: CASSKRAGNTEAFF
v_call: TRBV2; cdr3_aa: CASSDGSYEQYF
v_call: TRBV5-1; cdr3_aa: CASSPDGTYEQYF
v_call: TRBV7-2; cdr3_aa: CASSLRGLWTRGYNEQFF
v_call: TRBV30; cdr3_aa: CASLAGDSGNIQYF
v_call: TRBV27; cdr3_aa: CASSLSAGGGFDGYTF
v_call: TRBV27; cdr3_aa: CASRESDRGPYNEQFF
v_call: TRBV15; cdr3_aa: CATSRGPSGQGWTEAFF
v_call: TRBV13; cdr3_aa: CASSRTTYEQYF
v_call: TRBV27; cdr3_aa: CASSFWGQSSYEQYF
v_call: TRBV19; cdr3_aa: CASSRGSRTYEQYF
v_call: TRBV7-2; cdr3_aa: CASSLQGLAEAFF